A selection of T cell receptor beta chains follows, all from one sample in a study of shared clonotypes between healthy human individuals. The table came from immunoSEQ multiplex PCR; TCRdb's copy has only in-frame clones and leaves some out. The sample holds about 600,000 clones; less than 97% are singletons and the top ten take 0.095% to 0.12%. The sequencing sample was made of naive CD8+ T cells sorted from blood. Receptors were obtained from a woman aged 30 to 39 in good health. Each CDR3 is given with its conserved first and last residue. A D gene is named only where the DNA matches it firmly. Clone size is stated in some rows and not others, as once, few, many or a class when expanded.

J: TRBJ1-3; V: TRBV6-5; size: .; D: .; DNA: TGTGCCAGCAGCGACAGTTACGGAAACACCATATATTTT; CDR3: CASSDSYGNTIYF
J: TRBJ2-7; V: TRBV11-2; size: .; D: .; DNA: TGTGCCAGCAGTAGGGGGAGGGAGCGCTCCTACGAGCAGTACTTC; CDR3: CASSRGRERSYEQYF
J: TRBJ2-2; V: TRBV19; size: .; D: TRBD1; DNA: TGTGCCAGTAAAGGACAGGACACCGGGGAGCTGTTTTTT; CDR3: CASKGQDTGELFF
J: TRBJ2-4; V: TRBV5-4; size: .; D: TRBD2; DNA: TGTGCCAGCAGCCTACATTTTAGCGGGAGAGGGGCCAAAAACATTCAGTACTTC; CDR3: CASSLHFSGRGAKNIQYF
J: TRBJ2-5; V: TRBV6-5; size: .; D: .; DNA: TGTGCCAGCAGTTATGGTCTAACGTACCAAGAGACCCAGTACTTC; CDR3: CASSYGLTYQETQYF
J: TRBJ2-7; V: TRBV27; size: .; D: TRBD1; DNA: TGTGCCAGCAGCCTGGGACAGATGGTCTACGAGCAGTACTTC; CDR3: CASSLGQMVYEQYF
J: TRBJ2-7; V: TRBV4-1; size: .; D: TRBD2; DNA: TGCGCCAGCAGCCAAGTCAAGGGACTAGCCTACGAGCAGTACTTC; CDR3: CASSQVKGLAYEQYF
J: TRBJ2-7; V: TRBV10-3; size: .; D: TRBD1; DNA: TGTGCCATCAGTGACGCAGGACAGGGGAGGTACGAGCAGTACTTC; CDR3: CAISDAGQGRYEQYF
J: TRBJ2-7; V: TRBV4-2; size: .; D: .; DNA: TGTGGGACCAGCCGCTCCTACGAGCAGTACTTC; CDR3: CGTSRSYEQYF
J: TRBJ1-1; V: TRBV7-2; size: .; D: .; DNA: TGTGCCAGCAGCCCCGAGGATCTGAACACTGAAGCTTTCTTT; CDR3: CASSPEDLNTEAFF
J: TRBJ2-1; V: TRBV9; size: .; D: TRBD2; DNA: TGTGCCAGCAGCCCCGAGGGACTAGCGGGAGCATGGGGTGAGCAGTTCTTC; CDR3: CASSPEGLAGAWGEQFF
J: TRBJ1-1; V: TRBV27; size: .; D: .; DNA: TGTGCCAGCAGTTTATTAGGCCCGAACACTGAAGCTTTCTTT; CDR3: CASSLLGPNTEAFF
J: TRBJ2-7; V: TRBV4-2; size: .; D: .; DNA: TGTGCCAGCAGCGAAGTTACATCGAACGAGCAGTACTTC; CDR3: CASSEVTSNEQYF
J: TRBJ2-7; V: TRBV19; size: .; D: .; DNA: TGTGCCAGTAGTACCCCTCGACAGGCGGACGAGCAGTACTTC; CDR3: CASSTPRQADEQYF
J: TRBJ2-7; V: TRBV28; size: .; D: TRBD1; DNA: TGTGCCAGCAGTTTGACCGGGACAGGGAGCGAGCAGTACTTC; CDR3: CASSLTGTGSEQYF
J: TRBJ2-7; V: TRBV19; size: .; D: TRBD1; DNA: TGTGCCACGAGCCCCGGGACAGGGGTCCACGAGTTCTACGAGCAGTACTTC; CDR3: CATSPGTGVHEFYEQYF
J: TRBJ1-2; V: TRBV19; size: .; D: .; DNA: TGTGCCAGTAGACCAGCCCAGGGGTGGGGTGGCTACACCTTC; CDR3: CASRPAQGWGGYTF
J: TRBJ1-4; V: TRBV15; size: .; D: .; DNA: TGTGCCACCAGCAGAGGGGCCTTTCGGGAAAAACTGTTTTTT; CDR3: CATSRGAFREKLFF
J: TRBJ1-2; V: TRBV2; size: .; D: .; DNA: TGTGCCAGCAGCATCCGGACAGAAATCTATGGCTACACCTTC; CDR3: CASSIRTEIYGYTF
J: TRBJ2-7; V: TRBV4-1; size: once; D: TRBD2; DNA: TGCGCCAGCAGCCCCGGACTAGCGGGAGTCTACGAGCAGTACTTC; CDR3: CASSPGLAGVYEQYF
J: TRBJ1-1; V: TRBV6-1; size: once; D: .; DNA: TGTGCCAGCAGGGGGACACTGAACACTGAAGCTTTCTTT; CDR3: CASRGTLNTEAFF
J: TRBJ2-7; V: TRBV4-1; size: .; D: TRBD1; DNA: TGCGCCAGCAGCCGCGGACAGGGACCCTACTCCGAGCAGTACTTC; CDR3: CASSRGQGPYSEQYF
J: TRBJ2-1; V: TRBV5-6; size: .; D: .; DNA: TGTGCCAGCAGCTTGATGGGGGGGCACCCCTCCTACAATGAGCAGTTCTTC; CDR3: CASSLMGGHPSYNEQFF
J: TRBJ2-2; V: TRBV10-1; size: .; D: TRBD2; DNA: TGCGCCAGCAGTGCGAGCGGGAGGCCCGAGCTGTTTTTT; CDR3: CASSASGRPELFF
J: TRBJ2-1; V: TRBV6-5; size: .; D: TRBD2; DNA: TGTGCCAGCAGTTCAGTAGCGGGAGAAGGGATCGGCATACAGTTCTTC; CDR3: CASSSVAGEGIGIQFF
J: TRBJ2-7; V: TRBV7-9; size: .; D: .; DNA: TGTGCCAGCAGCTCCATTTTTGACGAGCAGTACTTC; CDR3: CASSSIFDEQYF
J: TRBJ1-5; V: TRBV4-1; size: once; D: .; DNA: TGCGCCAGCAGCCAAGCCACAGGGCTGTATCAGCCCCAGCATTTT; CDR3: CASSQATGLYQPQHF
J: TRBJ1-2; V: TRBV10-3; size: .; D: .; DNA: TGTGCCATCAGTGAGAGGGGTACGGGCGGGAGAATCACCTATGGCTACACCTTC; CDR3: CAISERGTGGRITYGYTF
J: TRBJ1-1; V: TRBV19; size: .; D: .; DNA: TGTGCCAGTAGTACTGACTTCGGACTCGGAGCTTTCTTT; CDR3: CASSTDFGLGAFF
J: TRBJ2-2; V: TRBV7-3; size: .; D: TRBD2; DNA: TGTGCCAGCAGGGGGACTAGCGGGAGGGCCGACACCGGGGAGCTGTTTTTT; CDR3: CASRGTSGRADTGELFF